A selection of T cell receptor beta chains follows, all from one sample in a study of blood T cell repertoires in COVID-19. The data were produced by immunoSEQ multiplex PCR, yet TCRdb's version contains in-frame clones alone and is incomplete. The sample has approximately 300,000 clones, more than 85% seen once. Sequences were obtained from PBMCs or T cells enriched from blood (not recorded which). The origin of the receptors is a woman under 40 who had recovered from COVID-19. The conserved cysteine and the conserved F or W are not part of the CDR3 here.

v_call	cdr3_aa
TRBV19	ASSPRDTWAEAF
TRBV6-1	ASSENRAGNQPQH
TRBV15	ATSRDQVSYEQY
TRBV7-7	ASSPAAGETGEQF
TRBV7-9	ASSFTEEKLF
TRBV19	ASSPLAPLTTDTQY
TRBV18	ASSPNRAGNTIY
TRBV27	ASTPIGRAEAF
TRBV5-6	ASSLESGFNYGYT
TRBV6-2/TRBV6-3	ASSLAGFNNEQF
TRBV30	ASASGANVLT
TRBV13	ASSLGGTAYEQY
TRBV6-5	ATRGDSYEQY
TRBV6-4	ASSDSWRDRYNTGELF
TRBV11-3	ASSLAGTEAF
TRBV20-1	SAQGLDGYT
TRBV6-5	ASSLSGGLPDNEQF
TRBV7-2	ASSSQVSINEQY
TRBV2	ASRPPADQRGYT
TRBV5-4	ASSLGGVYEQY
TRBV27	ASSFGRGSAGYT
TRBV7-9	ASSPFSGTGYNEQF
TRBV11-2	ASSLNRGAGELF
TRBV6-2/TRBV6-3	ASSYGREGTYEQY
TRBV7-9	ASSSGSLEKLF
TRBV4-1	ASSQVGAANTGELF
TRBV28	ASSLSPGQGKGYT
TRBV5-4	ASSLQGATGNTIY
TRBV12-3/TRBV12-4	ASSAGTYEQY
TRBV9	ASSVSGVTGELF
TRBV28	ASTEGNRGGYT
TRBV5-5	ASSPLPGQGGSPLH
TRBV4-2	ASSQVGQGASGANVLT
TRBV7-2	ASSLKLNSEAF
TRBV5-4	ASTLGQEWTGELF
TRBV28	ASRRGDFEKLF
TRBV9	ASSDPSNEQY
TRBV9	ASSVGQYQETQY
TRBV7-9	ASSPGIGYGYT
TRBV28	ASSSVRRIDSNQPQH
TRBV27	ASSLNGQSNTEAF
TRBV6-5	ASRDRGGDGTEAF
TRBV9	ASSAGTGTEAF
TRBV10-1	ASTRGWTEAF
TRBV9	ASSAGTGGAPKNIQY
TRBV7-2	ASSLGGTEFYEQY
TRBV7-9	ASSLLPSPSSYEQY
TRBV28	ASVGTGTEMNTEAF
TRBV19	ASSIRGPRGTQY
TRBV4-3	ASSQATSGRWETQY
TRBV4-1	ASSRNSGNSGGELF
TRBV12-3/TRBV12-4	ASSLGGRTEAF
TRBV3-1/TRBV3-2	ASSQVVAGNTDTQY
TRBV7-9	ASSSRQGAAETQY